This is a list of T cell receptor beta chains from one sample in a study of response to subunit inactivated influenza vaccine. TCRdb itself ran the RT-PCR reads through MiXCR, one entry per CDR3 protein. The sample consists of hundreds of thousands of distinct CDR3 sequences, 12% to 15% of them appearing once. The sample in question was PBMCs from blood, obtained 14 to 15 days before vaccination. The receptors originated from a man between 50 and 59 years old who received an inactivated influenza vaccine. The conserved cysteine and the conserved F or W are not part of the CDR3 here. D genes are given only for firm matches.

J: TRBJ1-1; D: .; V: TRBV30; CDR3: AWIWWQGSTEAF
J: TRBJ2-3; D: TRBD2; V: TRBV20-1; CDR3: SASGGALYTQY
J: TRBJ2-1; D: TRBD1; V: TRBV6-2/TRBV6-3; CDR3: ASSYSRTGVSGEQF
J: TRBJ2-7; D: TRBD1; V: TRBV7-9; CDR3: ASSLERQGVGEQY
J: TRBJ2-2; D: .; V: TRBV5-6; CDR3: ASSTPLEASTGELF
J: TRBJ2-1; D: .; V: TRBV19; CDR3: ASSVVSGRSYNEQF
J: TRBJ2-7; D: TRBD1; V: TRBV6-5; CDR3: ASSFPGQGRRYEQY
J: TRBJ2-1; D: .; V: TRBV6-2/TRBV6-3; CDR3: ASADSFATEQF
J: TRBJ1-1; D: .; V: TRBV3-1; CDR3: ASSPSGTEAF
J: TRBJ2-1; D: .; V: TRBV10-3; CDR3: AISGPGGTYNEQF
J: TRBJ2-3; D: TRBD2; V: TRBV10-3; CDR3: AISPSGLVDSQY
J: TRBJ1-1; D: .; V: TRBV7-2; CDR3: ASSLAAGDTEAF
J: TRBJ2-7; D: TRBD2; V: TRBV5-1; CDR3: ASSASASGGSGEQY
J: TRBJ1-6; D: .; V: TRBV3-1; CDR3: ASSQDRSNSPLH
J: TRBJ2-5; D: .; V: TRBV25-1; CDR3: ASSRGPETQY
J: TRBJ2-6; D: .; V: TRBV2; CDR3: ASSLRRGLSGANVLT
J: TRBJ2-7; D: TRBD1; V: TRBV4-1; CDR3: ASSQSGQAYEQY
J: TRBJ2-6; D: .; V: TRBV7-2; CDR3: ASSPRGQNSGANVLT
J: TRBJ2-5; D: TRBD2; V: TRBV9; CDR3: ASSPELAGVIETQY
J: TRBJ2-7; D: .; V: TRBV10-3; CDR3: AISGGPNNRYEQY
J: TRBJ2-1; D: .; V: TRBV11-2; CDR3: ASAKTTLRGEQF
J: TRBJ2-7; D: TRBD2; V: TRBV6-2/TRBV6-3; CDR3: ASSYLAGGTLYEQY
J: TRBJ2-3; D: .; V: TRBV28; CDR3: ASSLLPGYPDTQY
J: TRBJ2-4; D: .; V: TRBV4-2; CDR3: ASSQDLRDGIQY
J: TRBJ2-1; D: TRBD1; V: TRBV6-2/TRBV6-3; CDR3: ASRAGTGYNEQF
J: TRBJ2-1; D: TRBD1; V: TRBV7-9; CDR3: ASSRTGETYNEQF
J: TRBJ2-4; D: TRBD2; V: TRBV16; CDR3: ASIRTRSDIQY
J: TRBJ2-7; D: .; V: TRBV7-7; CDR3: ASSRPGGEQY
J: TRBJ2-1; D: .; V: TRBV11-2; CDR3: ASSANRDFTYNEQF
J: TRBJ2-4; D: .; V: TRBV7-8; CDR3: ASSPMHGSIQY
J: TRBJ2-1; D: TRBD2; V: TRBV5-1; CDR3: ASSLDLAAYNEQF
J: TRBJ2-1; D: TRBD2; V: TRBV28; CDR3: ASGQGGDYYNEQF
J: TRBJ2-1; D: .; V: TRBV7-9; CDR3: ASSLANIYNEQF
J: TRBJ2-2; D: .; V: TRBV4-3; CDR3: ASSQVFGFPIGTGELF
J: TRBJ2-3; D: .; V: TRBV30; CDR3: AWSALNWADTQY
J: TRBJ1-2; D: TRBD1; V: TRBV7-8; CDR3: ASSLNRGRGGYT
J: TRBJ2-4; D: .; V: TRBV7-2; CDR3: ASSFPGINIQY
J: TRBJ2-1; D: .; V: TRBV5-1; CDR3: ASSLRPHEQF
J: TRBJ1-3; D: .; V: TRBV7-9; CDR3: ASSPLRQPSGNTIY
J: TRBJ1-4; D: .; V: TRBV29-1; CDR3: SGGAANEKLF
J: TRBJ2-1; D: TRBD2; V: TRBV7-7; CDR3: ASSLGGSSPYNEQF